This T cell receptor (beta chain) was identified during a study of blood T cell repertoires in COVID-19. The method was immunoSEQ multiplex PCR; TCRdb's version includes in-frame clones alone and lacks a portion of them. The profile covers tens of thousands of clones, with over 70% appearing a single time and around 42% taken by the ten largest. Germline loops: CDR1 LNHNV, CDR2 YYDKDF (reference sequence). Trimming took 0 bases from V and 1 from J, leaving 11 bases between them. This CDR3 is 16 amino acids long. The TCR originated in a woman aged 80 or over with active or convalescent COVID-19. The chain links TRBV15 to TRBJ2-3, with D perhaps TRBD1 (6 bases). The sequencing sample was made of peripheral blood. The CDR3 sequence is CATSREQAGGTDTQYF. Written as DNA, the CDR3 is TGTGCCACCAGCAGAGAACAGGCAGGGGGCACAGATACGCAGTATTTT.